This TCR beta chain was sequenced in a study of T cell responses to AZD1222 COVID-19 vaccine. Profiling relied on immunoSEQ multiplex PCR, and the TCRdb table lists in-frame clones only, not all of them. The table has around 80,000 clones, more than 70% seen once. The CDR3 totals 13 residues. CDR1 is SGHAT, CDR2 FQNNGV, per germline. Trimming pared 5 bases from V and 5 bases from J, leaving 12 bases between. This chain joins TRBV11-2 and TRBJ2-5; D ambiguous. Sequencing used peripheral blood, obtained on day 0 of AZD1222 vaccination. The receptor's source is an adult in good health. CDR3 sequence reads: CASSPGLLETQYF. The CDR3 DNA reads as TGTGCCAGCAGCCCAGGCCTGCTGGAGACCCAGTACTTC.